The 18 T cell receptor beta chains below come from one sample, sequenced in a study of cytomegalovirus exposure and HLA in healthy donors. Researchers ran the PCR with 60 Vbeta and 13 Jbeta primers. Here immunoSEQ multiplex PCR was the method, and the copy in TCRdb shows in-frame clones only, minus some. The table has approximately 130,000 clones, roughly four fifths seen once. The sample comprised PBMCs. Every receptor here comes from a woman aged 40 to 50 in good health and CMV-seropositive.

V gene TRBV5-1 combines with J gene TRBJ2-2; 9 nucleotides match TRBD2. Trimming at V came to 3 bases and at J to 4 bases, leaving 4 bases not matched to a gene. The CDR3 totals 15 residues. Germline CDR1 reads SGHRS; CDR2 reads YFSETQ. The chain's CDR3 is CASSSAGGGTGELFF. The CDR3 coding sequence is TGCGCCAGCAGCTCAGCGGGGGGCGGCACCGGGGAGCTGTTTTTT.

The chain couples TRBV27 to TRBJ1-2, with D unclear. Germline V gene sequence: CDR1 MNHEY, CDR2 SMNVEV (reference sequence). This CDR3 has 12 residues. The ends were cut back, 4 bases at V and 6 bases at J, with 9 bases in the middle. The DNA of the CDR3 is TGTGCCAGCAGTTACGGGTTTCATGGCTACACCTTC. Translated, it gives CASSYGFHGYTF.

The rearrangement joins TRBV7-6 to TRBJ1-3; D is ambiguous. The CDR3 is 16 amino acids. V was cut by 1 base and J by 0 bases, with 10 bases left in between. Germline CDR1 is SGHVS and CDR2 is FNYEAQ. CDR3 protein: CASSLVRQNSGNTIYF. CDR3 in DNA: TGTGCCAGCAGCTTAGTGCGGCAGAACTCTGGAAACACCATATATTTT. The full variable domain, rest sourced from reference TRBV7-6 and TRBJ1-3, is GAGVSQSPRYKVTKRGQDVALRCDPISGHVSLYWYRQALGQGPEFLTYFNYEAQQDKSGLPNDRFSAERPEGSISTLTIQRTEQRDSAMYRCASSLVRQNSGNTIYFGEGSWLTVV.

V and J are TRBV7-8 and TRBJ1-2, with D unclear. The V gene's germline CDR1 is SGHVS and CDR2 FQNEAQ. CDR3 length: 12 amino acids. V was clipped by 7 bases and J by 7 bases, with 13 bases between them. The CDR3 DNA reads as TGTGCCAGCACCGCGGGCTCGGGTGGCTACACCTTC. Amino acids: CASTAGSGGYTF.

The CDR3 DNA follows: TGTGCCAGCAGCCAACAGACAGATGACAATGAGCAGTTCTTC. Amino acids: CASSQQTDDNEQFF. The chain joins TRBV7-3 to TRBJ2-1; tentative D call: TRBD1 (5 bases). CDR3 length: 14 residues. Germline values: CDR1 SGHTA, CDR2 FQGTGA. Deletions cut 5 bases from V and 5 bases from J, with 13 bases between.

This clone was seen only a few times. V gene TRBV10-3 combines with J gene TRBJ1-3; TRBD1 matches 7 bases. Germline assignment: CDR1 ENHRY and CDR2 SYGVKD. Trimming at V came to 6 bases and at J to 4 bases, leaving 6 bases not matched to a gene. The CDR3 extends over 14 amino acids. This CDR3 is CAIRPTGAGNTIYF. The CDR3 DNA is TGTGCCATCAGACCAACAGGGGCCGGAAACACCATATATTTT.

There are a few counts of this clone. A read error likely explains this, since a far larger clone differs by one base. The chain carries TRBV4-3 and TRBJ2-7; 8 nucleotides match TRBD1. V lost 3 bases to trimming and J lost 12 bases; unmatched junction nucleotides: 10. Germline lookup yields CDR1 LGHNA and CDR2 YSLEER. CDR3 length equals 13 residues. CDR3 DNA: TGCGCCAGCAGCCACTGGACAGGGCGGGAACCGTACTTC. Its translation: CASSHWTGREPYF.

Comment on this clone: Other DNA sequences in the same sample also yield this CDR3. The chain joins TRBV19 to TRBJ1-4, with D tentatively TRBD1 (6 bases). Germline assignment: CDR1 LNHDA and CDR2 SQIVND (reference sequence). This CDR3 spans 13 amino acids. V shed 3 bases and J shed 8 bases, with 10 bases lying between them. The CDR3 nucleotides read TGTGCCAGTAGTATCACAGGGTCCGAAAAACTGTTTTTT. Translation: CASSITGSEKLFF.

The rearrangement joins TRBV9 to TRBJ1-2; D is possibly TRBD1 (5 bases). The CDR3 is made up of 14 amino acids. Germline V gene lookup returns CDR1 SGDLS and CDR2 YYNGEE. Trimming cost V 2 bases and J 2 bases, with 10 bases left between them. In DNA form, the CDR3 reads TGTGCCAGCAGCGTCAGGGCTTGGAACTATGGCTACACCTTC. Protein sequence: CASSVRAWNYGYTF.

J is TRBJ2-7 and V is TRBV7-2; TRBD1 aligns across 9 bases. J lost 1 base, V lost 5 bases, and 6 bases had no gene match. Germline lookup yields CDR1 SGHTA and CDR2 FQGNSA. The length of the CDR3 is 15 residues. In DNA, the CDR3 is TGTGCCAGCAGCCCTGGACAGGGGATGTCCTACGAGCAGTACTTC. Amino acid sequence: CASSPGQGMSYEQYF. Full variable domain (remainder filled in from reference TRBV7-2 and TRBJ2-7): GAGVSQSPSNKVTEKGKDVELRCDPISGHTALYWYRQSLGQGLEFLIYFQGNSAPDKSGLPSDRFSAERTGGSVSTLTIQRTQQEDSAVYLCASSPGQGMSYEQYFGPGTRLTVT.

The chain has TRBV5-1 and TRBJ2-1, with 13 bases lining up with TRBD2. V lost 4 bases, J lost 8 bases, and 9 bases stayed unmatched. The CDR3 extends over 16 amino acids. The germline CDR1 and CDR2 sequences are SGHRS and YFSETQ. As DNA, the CDR3 is TGCGCCAGCAGCCGCACTGGGACTAGCGGGACGTATGAGCAGTTCTTC. This gives the protein CASSRTGTSGTYEQFF.

The chain carries TRBV7-9 and TRBJ1-1, with 8 bases that match TRBD1. V dropped 5 bases and J dropped 5; count of bases not matched to a gene: 10. CDR1 SEHNR and CDR2 FQNEAQ come from the germline V gene (reference sequence). This CDR3 has 15 residues. As DNA, the CDR3 is TGTGCCAGCAGCGCTCAAACAGGGGGAGAGACTGAAGCTTTCTTT. Residues: CASSAQTGGETEAFF.

V is TRBV5-1 and J is TRBJ2-5; 9 nucleotides align to TRBD2. Germline-derived CDR1 and CDR2 are SGHRS and YFSETQ. CDR3 length equals 16 residues. V shed 5 bases, J shed 1 base, and the junction held 9 bases outside the gene matches. The CDR3 DNA follows: TGCGCCAGCAGGCCAGGGAGTAGCGGGAGCCAAGAGACCCAGTACTTC. This translates into CASRPGSSGSQETQYF. Full variable domain (rest looked up from reference TRBV5-1 and TRBJ2-5): KAGVTQTPRYLIKTRGQQVTLSCSPISGHRSVSWYQQTPGQGLQFLFEYFSETQRNKGNFPGRFSGRQFSNSRSEMNVSTLELGDSALYLCASRPGSSGSQETQYFGPGTRLLVL.

The gene calls are TRBV19 and TRBJ2-1; TRBD2 aligns across 10 bases. The CDR3 sequence is 16 residues long. Germline lookup yields CDR1 LNHDA and CDR2 SQIVND (reference sequence). Trimming at V came to 5 bases and at J to 4 bases, leaving 8 bases not matched to a gene. Here the CDR3 DNA reads TGTGCCAGTAGTGATAGCGGGGGGCTCCTTTACAATGAGCAGTTCTTC. Translating gives CASSDSGGLLYNEQFF.

This clone was picked up one time. The gene calls are TRBV30 and TRBJ2-3, with TRBD2 matching 12 bases. CDR1 and CDR2 from the germline V gene are GTSNPN and SVGIG (reference sequence). The V and J ends lost 2 bases and 3 bases, in that order; junction bases with no gene match: 6. This CDR3 comprises 16 residues. DNA for the CDR3: TGTGCCTGGAGTTTGCTAGCGGGGGGGCCTACAGATACGCAGTATTTT. Its translation is CAWSLLAGGPTDTQYF.

The chain uses TRBV27 and TRBJ2-5; TRBD2 matches 8 bases. The CDR3 contains 17 residues. J lost 2 bases, V lost 0 bases, and 8 bases had no gene match. The germline V gene encodes CDR1 MNHEY and CDR2 SMNVEV (reference sequence). The CDR3 nucleotides are TGTGCCAGCAGTTTATCGGGCCCGGGAGGGCCACAAGAGACCCAGTACTTC. Translated, it gives CASSLSGPGGPQETQYF.

V is TRBV19 and J is TRBJ1-5; D may be TRBD1 (6 bases). The germline V and J ends were trimmed by 3 bases and 4 bases, with 16 bases remaining between them. Germline-derived CDR1 and CDR2 are LNHDA and SQIVND (reference sequence). CDR3 length equals 16 residues. CDR3 nucleotide sequence: TGTGCCAGTAGTATTAGGGGGTCAGGTAAAAATCAGCCCCAGCATTTT. This gives the protein CASSIRGSGKNQPQHF.

V gene TRBV13 combines with J gene TRBJ2-7, with TRBD2 matching 11 bases. Trimming cost V 2 bases and J 6 bases; bases outside gene matches: 6. CDR1 and CDR2 (germline): PRHDT, FYEKMQ (reference sequence). This CDR3 is built from 15 residues. CDR3 amino acids: CASSLSPGTSGEQYF. CDR3 in DNA: TGTGCCAGCAGCTTATCCCCCGGGACTAGCGGCGAGCAGTACTTC.